The 3 T cell receptor beta chains reported below all come from one sample, sequenced in a study of kidney transplant recipient with SARS-CoV-2 infection. TCRdb fed the reads into MiXCR, producing one record per CDR3 protein. The sample has 200,000 to 300,000 distinct CDR3 sequences; around 28% are singletons. The sample consisted of a blood sample, taken at baseline and on day 111 from a kidney transplant recipient. The receptors originated from a young adult male patient who had COVID-19 and was a kidney transplant recipient. The graft donor may be the source of some T cells.

At least ten counts were recorded for this clonotype. The chain recombines TRBV3-1 with TRBJ2-2, with D uncertain. CDR1 LGHDT and CDR2 YNNKEL come from the germline V gene (reference sequence). The CDR3 loop spans 18 amino acids. Trimming stripped 4 bases from V and 5 bases from J, with 23 bases between. CDR3 nucleotide sequence: TGTGCCAGCAGCCTCCCACCTCCCATTTCAGGCTTGACCGGGGAGCTGTTTTTT. Translation gives CASSLPPPISGLTGELFF.

A word on this clonotype: The final CDR3 position lacks the conserved phenylalanine or tryptophan, pointing to a likely read error. The limits of the CDR3 on the DNA are not certain, so only TCRdb's listed CDR3 is given. The CDR3 sequence: CASSTAIRARKTEGDTG. This chain uses TRBV6-8 with TRBJ1-2. The CDR3 comprises 17 residues, both ends counted. CDR1 MNHGY and CDR2 SAAAGT come from the germline V gene.

This clonotype was observed many times. J is TRBJ1-2 and V is TRBV8-2. TRBV8-2 is a pseudogene locus. The CDR3 has 16 residues. CDR3 in amino acids: CGSESLDSRKTYGYTF. CDR3 nucleotide sequence: TGTGGCAGTGAATCGCTTGATAGCCGAAAGACCTATGGCTACACCTTC.